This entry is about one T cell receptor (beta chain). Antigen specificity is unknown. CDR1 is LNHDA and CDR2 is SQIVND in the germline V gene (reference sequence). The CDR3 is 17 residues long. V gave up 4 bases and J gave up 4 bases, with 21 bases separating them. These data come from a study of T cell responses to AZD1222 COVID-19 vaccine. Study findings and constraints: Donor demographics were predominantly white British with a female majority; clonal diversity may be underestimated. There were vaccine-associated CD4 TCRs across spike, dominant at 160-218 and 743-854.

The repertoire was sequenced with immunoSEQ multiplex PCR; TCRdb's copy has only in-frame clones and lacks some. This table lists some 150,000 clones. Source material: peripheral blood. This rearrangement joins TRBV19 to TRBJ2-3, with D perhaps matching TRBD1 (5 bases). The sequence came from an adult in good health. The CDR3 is CASSKGLGQGMPDTQYF. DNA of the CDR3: TGTGCCAGTAGTAAGGGTTTGGGGCAGGGTATGCCAGATACGCAGTATTTT.